The entry below describes one TCR beta chain. The antigen is undetermined. The CDR3 contains 17 residues. CDR1 is KGHSH and CDR2 is LQKENI in the germline V gene. With 3 bases removed from V and 2 bases from J, the gap between germline ends came to 17 bases. This entry is derived from a study of tumour-infiltrating T cells in Burkitt lymphoma. Study as a whole: Patients covered every epidemiological subtype of Burkitt lymphoma. Productive clonality predicted overall and progression-free survival. Study findings and constraints: Public clonotypes, several, appeared across numerous Burkitt lymphoma patients.

This table comes from immunoSEQ multiplex PCR, and its TCRdb copy is limited to in-frame clones, with some not included. This table has 4,800 or so clones, 13% appearing once. The chain employs TRBV18 and TRBJ1-3, with D possibly being TRBD1 (6 bases). Sequencing was performed on tumor tissue. The receptor was isolated from a human donor with Burkitt lymphoma. The CDR3 sequence is CASSPPTPRGPGNTIYF. The CDR3 nucleotides are TGTGCCAGCTCACCCCCGACCCCCAGGGGCCCTGGAAACACCATATATTTT.